Listed here are 23 T cell receptor beta chains from one sample, sequenced in a study of graft-versus-host responses after intestinal transplantation. Clones were read by immunoSEQ multiplex PCR, and TCRdb kept only the in-frame ones, dropping some. The data contain fewer than 20,000 clones, 65% to 85% of them singletons. Processing released intraepithelial and lamina propria lymphocytes from the graft tissue. The sequencing used ileum tissue, collected about 430 days after intestinal transplant. The source is a human patient who received an intestinal transplant, so some T cells may come from the graft donor.

The rearrangement uses TRBV9 and TRBJ2-5, with 12 bases that match TRBD1. The closer fit of TRBJ2-7 to the DNA end suggests the J call may be wrong. The CDR3 is 17 amino acids. The germline V gene encodes CDR1 SGDLS and CDR2 YYNGEE. The CDR3 reads CASSGSPTGQGAYEQYF. CDR3 nucleotides: TGTGCCAGCAGCGGATCTCCCACGGGACAGGGGGCTTACGAGCAGTACTTC.

The chain uses TRBV7-9 and TRBJ2-5; D may be TRBD1 or TRBD2 (5 bases each). The end of the DNA aligns better with TRBJ2-7, so the J call may be wrong. The CDR3 is 11 amino acids. Germline lookup yields CDR1 SEHNR and CDR2 FQNEAQ (reference sequence). CDR3 coding DNA: TGTGCCAGCGAGAGGGGAATCGAGCAGTACTTC. Translated: CASERGIEQYF.

CDR3 sequence reads: CASSARQGNDEQFF. The DNA of the CDR3 is TGTGCCAGCAGCGCGCGACAGGGTAATGATGAGCAGTTCTTC. This chain uses TRBV9 with TRBJ2-7; 7 bases match TRBD1. The J call may be incorrect, as the DNA end agrees better with TRBJ2-1. This CDR3 has 14 amino acids. From germline, CDR1 is SGDLS and CDR2 YYNGEE.

The rearrangement joins TRBV7-9 to TRBJ1-1, with TRBD1 as a possible D gene (6 bases). The CDR3 loop spans 14 amino acids. Trimming stripped 2 bases from V and 4 bases from J, with 11 bases between. Per the germline V gene, CDR1 is SEHNR and CDR2 is FQNEAQ (reference sequence). The CDR3 DNA reads as TGTGCCAGCAGCTTAAGGGGGGTAGTCACTGAAGCTTTCTTT. It is translated as CASSLRGVVTEAFF.

The V call is TRBV9, the J call TRBJ1-1; D remains ambiguous. V lost 3 bases to trimming and J lost 7 bases, with 19 bases between them. Germline lookup yields CDR1 SGDLS and CDR2 YYNGEE. This CDR3 comprises 15 residues. The CDR3 bases are TGTGCCAGCAGCGGGCAGGTTGCGGATCGGGATGAAGCTTTCTTT. Its protein product is CASSGQVADRDEAFF.

This clone was seen only once. The chain has TRBV19 and TRBJ2-7; no definite D call. CDR3 length: 12 amino acids. The V gene's germline CDR1 is LNHDA and CDR2 SQIVND (reference sequence). The V end lost 5 bases, the J end lost 6 bases, and 11 bases lay between the germline ends. In DNA form, the CDR3 reads TGTGCCAGTAGTGTAAGGGATGGCGAGCAGTACTTC. It codes for CASSVRDGEQYF.

This clone has only a few counts. This chain uses TRBV13 with TRBJ1-1; no firm D call. V dropped 3 bases and J dropped 8 bases, with 10 bases sitting between them. Germline CDR1 is PRHDT and CDR2 is FYEKMQ (reference sequence). The CDR3 has 12 amino acids. The CDR3 spells CASSFREREAFF. DNA for the CDR3: TGTGCCAGCAGCTTTAGGGAAAGGGAAGCTTTCTTT.

The rearrangement joins TRBV10-1 to TRBJ2-5; maybe TRBD2 (5 bases). The DNA matches TRBJ2-7 better at its end, which makes the J call doubtful. Per germline, CDR1 WNHNN and CDR2 SYGVQD (reference sequence). The CDR3 length is 13 residues. In DNA, the CDR3 is TGCGCCAGCAGTCCCCAGCGGAACTACGAGCAGTACTTC. This sequence encodes CASSPQRNYEQYF.

The genes are TRBV11-2 and TRBJ2-1, with 10 bases fitting TRBD2. The CDR3 has 16 amino acids. Germline CDR1 SGHAT, CDR2 FQNNGV. With 0 bases clipped from V and 4 bases from J, the junction kept 3 bases outside the gene matches. In nucleotides, the CDR3 is TGTGCCAGCAGCTTAGATCGGGGACTAGCGTACAATGAGCAGTTCTTC. Its translation is CASSLDRGLAYNEQFF.

The V and J genes are TRBV7-8 and TRBJ1-2; D perhaps matches TRBD1 (5 bases). V lost 0 bases to trimming and J lost 6 bases, with 11 bases between them. The CDR3 sequence is 14 residues long. Germline V gene lookup returns CDR1 SGHVS and CDR2 FQNEAQ. The CDR3 sequence is CASSLAAGWDGYTF. DNA of the CDR3: TGTGCCAGCAGCTTAGCGGCAGGGTGGGATGGCTACACCTTC.

CDR3 sequence: CASSLWDRGGETQYF. In nucleotides, the CDR3 is TGCGCCAGCAGCTTGTGGGACAGGGGAGGAGAGACCCAGTACTTC. This chain links TRBV5-1 with TRBJ2-5; 10 bases match TRBD1. With 1 base clipped from V and 4 bases from J, the junction kept 4 bases outside the gene matches. This CDR3 region has 15 residues. Germline CDR1 and CDR2: SGHRS and YFSETQ.

The chain carries TRBV5-1 and TRBJ2-5, with TRBD1 matching over 11 bases. The J call may not be correct, given that the DNA end is closer to TRBJ2-7. CDR3 length equals 17 residues. Germline V lookup: CDR1 SGHRS, CDR2 YFSETQ. The CDR3 spells CASSLSYWTGGRYEQYF. The DNA for the CDR3 is TGCGCCAGCAGCTTGTCCTATTGGACAGGGGGCCGGTACGAGCAGTACTTC.

The rearrangement joins TRBV4-3 to TRBJ2-3, with no clear D. The V gene's germline CDR1 is LGHNA and CDR2 YSLEER. The CDR3 is 16 residues long. V was clipped by 1 base and J by 0 bases, with 11 bases between them. In DNA form, the CDR3 reads TGCGCCAGCAGCCAAGCAGTAAGATCCAGCACAGATACGCAGTATTTT. It encodes CASSQAVRSSTDTQYF.

The chain has TRBV6-5 and TRBJ1-6; 7 positions match TRBD1. V was clipped by 8 bases and J by 7 bases; unmatched bases: 11. CDR1 and CDR2 (germline): MNHEY, SVGAGI. There are 15 residues in the CDR3. CDR3 loop: CASRLTGTVNSPLHF. As DNA, the CDR3 is TGTGCCAGCCGATTAACCGGGACAGTGAATTCACCCCTCCACTTT.

The chain joins TRBV15 to TRBJ2-7; D ambiguous. CDR1 and CDR2 (germline): LNHNV, YYDKDF (reference sequence). Trimming left V 6 bases short and J 2 bases short, with 11 bases between. The CDR3 is 13 amino acids. The CDR3 sequence: CATSIVGTYEQYF. CDR3 in DNA: TGTGCCACCAGTATCGTAGGGACCTACGAGCAGTACTTC.

V is TRBV13 and J is TRBJ2-7; 9 positions agree with TRBD1. The junction had 7 bases not matched to a gene; V was cut back by 4 bases and J by 6 bases. This CDR3 is 14 amino acids long. From germline, CDR1 is PRHDT and CDR2 FYEKMQ (reference sequence). The DNA of the CDR3 is TGTGCCAGCAGCTCCCGGGACAGGGTTCGCGAGCAGTACTTC. It codes for CASSSRDRVREQYF.

The rearrangement links TRBV19 to TRBJ2-3; 7 bases align to TRBD2. The CDR3 is 16 residues long. Germline V CDR1 and CDR2: LNHDA, SQIVND (reference sequence). V lost 0 bases, J lost 2 bases, and 5 bases stayed unmatched. CDR3 sequence reads: CASSIDLAEPTDTQYF. In nucleotides, the CDR3 is TGTGCCAGTAGTATAGACCTAGCGGAGCCCACAGATACGCAGTATTTT.

This chain links TRBV12-5 with TRBJ2-5; the D is unclear. CDR1 is LGHNT, CDR2 FRNRAP, per germline. CDR3 length: 10 amino acids. Trimming cost V 4 bases and J 9 bases, with 6 bases left between them. CDR3 in amino acids: CASGSEAQYF. The CDR3 nucleotides read TGTGCTAGTGGTTCTGAGGCCCAGTACTTC.

This clone turned up a few times. This rearrangement joins TRBV13 to TRBJ2-7; no clear D. Looked up from germline, CDR1 is PRHDT and CDR2 is FYEKMQ (reference sequence). Deletions cut 0 bases from V and 5 bases from J, with 17 bases between. This CDR3 has 16 amino acids. The CDR3 here is CASSLGDGSLADEQYF. DNA of the CDR3: TGTGCCAGCAGCTTAGGTGACGGGTCTTTAGCCGACGAGCAGTACTTC.

V usage is TRBV13 and J usage is TRBJ1-1, with a tentative D call TRBD1 (6 bases). V was shortened by 0 bases and J by 0 bases, with 17 bases between the two germline ends. The germline CDR1 and CDR2 sequences are PRHDT and FYEKMQ (reference sequence). The CDR3 length is 18 residues. CDR3 DNA sequence: TGTGCCAGCAGCTTAGGCCGGAGGGGAGGGGGTATGAACACTGAAGCTTTCTTT. It translates to CASSLGRRGGGMNTEAFF. Based on the CDR3 plus reference TRBV13 and TRBJ1-1, the full variable domain is AAGVIQSPRHLIKEKRETATLKCYPIPRHDTVYWYQQGPGQDPQFLISFYEKMQSDKGSIPDRFSAQQFSDYHSELNMSSLELGDSALYFCASSLGRRGGGMNTEAFFGQGTRLTVV.

The V gene is TRBV11-2, the J gene TRBJ2-3; TRBD2 agrees at 9 bases. This CDR3 region has 16 residues. The junction had 6 bases not matched to a gene; V was cut back by 1 base and J by 4 bases. Germline-derived CDR1 and CDR2 are SGHAT and FQNNGV. The CDR3 sequence is CASSLGRSGSADTQYF. CDR3 bases: TGTGCCAGCAGCTTAGGTCGTAGCGGGAGCGCAGATACGCAGTATTTT.

The chain combines TRBV6-6 with TRBJ2-7; no definite D call. The CDR3 spans 11 residues. V was pared by 4 bases and J by 4 bases, with 5 bases between. Germline V CDR1 and CDR2: MNHNY, SVGAGI (reference sequence). CDR3 nucleotide sequence: TGTGCCAGCAGTTCCGCGTACGAGCAGTACTTC. The encoded protein is CASSSAYEQYF.

V gene TRBV2 combines with J gene TRBJ2-7; the D gene is possibly TRBD1 (6 bases). Trimming left V 4 bases short and J 2 bases short, with 15 bases between. The CDR3 consists of 15 residues. From germline, CDR1 is SNHLY and CDR2 FYNNEI. The chain's CDR3 is CASSVSGTRTYEQYF. The CDR3, as DNA: TGTGCCAGCAGTGTTTCCGGGACACGGACCTACGAGCAGTACTTC.